Listed here are 27 T cell receptor beta chains from one sample, sequenced in a study of blood T cell repertoires in COVID-19. Using immunoSEQ multiplex PCR, the repertoire was profiled, and TCRdb retains in-frame clones only, with some absent. Altogether roughly 500,000 clones are present, over 75% being singletons, with the ten largest covering approximately 1.8%. Sequencing was carried out using PBMCs or T cells enriched from blood (not recorded which). The receptors stem from a woman in her thirties or forties who had recovered from COVID-19.

This clone was counted only a few times. Other DNA sequences from this sample encode an identical CDR3 as well. This chain joins TRBV2 and TRBJ1-1; 7 nucleotides match TRBD1. Per germline, CDR1 SNHLY and CDR2 FYNNEI. This CDR3 is 13 amino acids long. Trimming at V came to 4 bases and at J to 4 bases, leaving 3 bases not matched to a gene. CDR3 protein: CASSGDRGTEAFF. The DNA of the CDR3 is TGTGCCAGCAGTGGGGACAGAGGCACTGAAGCTTTCTTT. The full variable domain, rest sourced from reference TRBV2 and TRBJ1-1, is EPEVTQTPSHQVTQMGQEVILRCVPISNHLYFYWYRQILGQKVEFLVSFYNNEISEKSEIFDDQFSVERPDGSNFTLKIRSTKLEDSAMYFCASSGDRGTEAFFGQGTRLTVV.

This sequence joins TRBV27 and TRBJ2-3; possible D gene TRBD1, 6 bases. Trimming stripped 3 bases from V and 1 base from J, with 8 bases between. The CDR3 runs 14 residues. Per germline, CDR1 MNHEY and CDR2 SMNVEV (reference sequence). CDR3: CASSLKGGTDTQYF. CDR3 coding DNA: TGTGCCAGCAGTTTGAAGGGGGGCACAGATACGCAGTATTTT.

The chain links TRBV10-3 to TRBJ1-2, with TRBD1 identical over 9 bases. V lost 4 bases to trimming and J lost 6 bases; unmatched junction nucleotides: 9. The CDR3 sequence is 15 residues long. The germline gives CDR1 ENHRY, CDR2 SYGVKD. The CDR3: CAISGTTGGADGYTF. The CDR3 coding sequence is TGTGCCATCAGTGGAACGACAGGGGGAGCGGATGGCTACACCTTC.

A remark on this clone: At the DNA level, this CDR3 is encoded by other sequences in the same sample as well. This chain uses TRBV5-1 with TRBJ1-1; tentatively, D is TRBD1 (6 bases). Germline CDR1 is SGHRS and CDR2 is YFSETQ. Deletions cut 1 base from V and 4 bases from J, with 8 bases between. This CDR3 is built from 13 residues. The CDR3 DNA is TGCGCCAGCAGCTTGCAAGGGGGCACTGAAGCTTTCTTT. It yields the protein CASSLQGGTEAFF.

This chain joins TRBV24-1 and TRBJ2-1; D is undetermined. Between the trimmed V and J ends, which lost 4 bases and 7 bases, there was a span of 19 bases. The CDR3 spans 16 residues. CDR1 is KGHDR, CDR2 SFDVKD, per germline. The CDR3 DNA sequence: TGTGCCACCAGTGACCCCGTCAAAAATCGAGCAAATGAGCAGTTCTTC. Amino acids: CATSDPVKNRANEQFF.

The chain joins TRBV28 to TRBJ2-7, with TRBD1 identical over 9 bases. The V and J ends lost 6 bases and 4 bases, in that order; junction bases with no gene match: 10. The CDR3 is made up of 15 amino acids. Germline V gene lookup returns CDR1 MDHEN and CDR2 SYDVKM. DNA of the CDR3: TGTGCCAGCAGCACCCTCCGGGACAGGGCTTACGAGCAGTACTTC. Translated, it gives CASSTLRDRAYEQYF.

This rearrangement joins TRBV18 to TRBJ1-2, with D perhaps matching TRBD1 (5 bases). The germline V and J ends were trimmed by 1 base and 5 bases, with 11 bases remaining between them. The CDR3 has 14 residues. CDR1 is KGHSH, CDR2 LQKENI, per germline. The CDR3 DNA sequence: TGTGCCAGCTCACCACTTGGACAAATGTATGGCTACACCTTC. It yields the protein CASSPLGQMYGYTF. The full variable domain, with the rest looked up from reference TRBV18 and TRBJ1-2, is NAGVMQNPRHLVRRRGQEARLRCSPMKGHSHVYWYRQLPEEGLKFMVYLQKENIIDESGMPKERFSAEFPKEGPSILRIQQVVRGDSAAYFCASSPLGQMYGYTFGSGTRLTVV.

In nucleotides, the CDR3 is TGTGCCAGCAGCTCGAGGACTAGCGGGTTAAACGAGCAGTACTTC. It is translated as CASSSRTSGLNEQYF. The chain couples TRBV7-2 to TRBJ2-7; 11 bases align to TRBD2. There are 15 residues in the CDR3. Germline trimming cut 4 bases from V and 5 bases from J; bases unmatched to any gene: 7. Germline V gene data show CDR1 as SGHTA and CDR2 as FQGNSA.

The chain couples TRBV5-4 to TRBJ2-7; 13 positions agree with TRBD2. Germline CDR1 and CDR2: SGHNT and YYREEE (reference sequence). The CDR3 is made up of 16 amino acids. After removal of 4 bases from V and 4 bases from J, the junction contained 8 bases not matched to a gene. The CDR3 nucleotides read TGTGCCAGCAGCGCTGGGACTAGCGGGGTGGAGTACGAGCAGTACTTC. It codes for CASSAGTSGVEYEQYF.

The rearrangement joins TRBV6-2 or TRBV6-3 to TRBJ1-1; weak D call: TRBD1 (6 bases). The CDR3 totals 14 residues. Trimming removed 5 bases from V and 7 bases from J, with 17 bases in between. Germline CDR1 and CDR2: MNHEY and SVGEGT. CDR3 residues: CASSPLQGRDEAFF. The CDR3 DNA reads TGTGCCAGCAGTCCCCTACAGGGTAGGGATGAAGCTTTCTTT.

The V call is TRBV18, the J call TRBJ1-2; 9 positions agree with TRBD1. V shed 2 bases, J shed 8 bases, and the junction held 9 bases outside the gene matches. The CDR3 runs 15 residues. Germline values: CDR1 KGHSH, CDR2 LQKENI. The CDR3 sequence: CASSPTGGWGYGYTF. In DNA, the CDR3 is TGTGCCAGCTCACCAACAGGGGGCTGGGGATACGGCTACACCTTC.

The rearrangement uses TRBV4-3 and TRBJ2-7; D might be TRBD1 (6 bases). Germline V CDR1 and CDR2: LGHNA, YSLEER. The ends were cut back, 4 bases at V and 6 bases at J, with 13 bases in the middle. This CDR3 region has 13 residues. This CDR3 is CASSPVTGSEQYF. The DNA for the CDR3 is TGCGCCAGCAGCCCAGTCACAGGGTCCGAGCAGTACTTC.

This chain uses TRBV10-3 with TRBJ1-1; perhaps TRBD1 as D (5 bases). Looked up from germline, CDR1 is ENHRY and CDR2 is SYGVKD. The CDR3 contains 13 residues. Trimming pared 10 bases from V and 3 bases from J, leaving 15 bases between. DNA of the CDR3: TGTGCCACCGGGACTGAAGGGTACACTGAAGCTTTCTTT. It yields the protein CATGTEGYTEAFF.

The rearrangement joins TRBV7-9 to TRBJ1-2; 9 bases fit TRBD1. With V trimmed by 1 base and J by 8 bases, 8 bases remained unmatched. The CDR3 extends over 15 amino acids. The germline CDR1 and CDR2 sequences are SEHNR and FQNEAQ (reference sequence). The CDR3 nucleotides are TGTGCCAGCAGCTTAGAGGGGACAGGGTTACTCGGCTACACCTTC. Translation gives CASSLEGTGLLGYTF. Full variable domain (outside the CDR3, taken from reference TRBV7-9 and TRBJ1-2): DTGVSQNPRHKITKRGQNVTFRCDPISEHNRLYWYRQTLGQGPEFLTYFQNEAQLEKSRLLSDRFSAERPKGSFSTLEIQRTEQGDSAMYLCASSLEGTGLLGYTFGSGTRLTVV.

A word on this clone: Other DNA sequences from this sample encode an identical CDR3 as well. The chain is built from TRBV24-1 and TRBJ2-5, with TRBD1 matching 8 bases. This CDR3 spans 15 amino acids. Per germline, CDR1 KGHDR and CDR2 SFDVKD. Trimming at V came to 3 bases and at J to 5 bases, leaving 7 bases not matched to a gene. CDR3 amino acids: CATSDPQGAGETQYF. The CDR3 DNA reads TGTGCCACCAGTGATCCGCAGGGGGCCGGGGAGACCCAGTACTTC.

The chain recombines TRBV24-1 with TRBJ1-5; perhaps TRBD1 as D (6 bases). Trimming removed 10 bases from V and 4 bases from J, with 10 bases in between. The germline CDR1 and CDR2 sequences are KGHDR and SFDVKD. This CDR3 is 12 amino acids long. CDR3 residues: CATPDRNQPQHF. The CDR3 DNA follows: TGTGCCACACCGGACAGAAATCAGCCCCAGCATTTT.

The chain recombines TRBV10-3 with TRBJ1-2; D not certain. Germline CDR1 ENHRY, CDR2 SYGVKD. The CDR3 runs to 13 residues. Deletions cut 0 bases from V and 5 bases from J, with 7 bases between. CDR3 in DNA: TGTGCCATCAGTGAGTCCCTCGGGTATGGCTACACCTTC. Translating gives CAISESLGYGYTF.

The chain combines TRBV5-1 with TRBJ1-5, with D tentatively TRBD1 (6 bases). Germline V gene sequence: CDR1 SGHRS, CDR2 YFSETQ. V was trimmed by 0 bases and J by 0 bases, leaving 10 bases between them. The length of the CDR3 is 16 residues. The CDR3 DNA is TGCGCCAGCAGCTTGGAGGGACACTATAGCAATCAGCCCCAGCATTTT. Its translation: CASSLEGHYSNQPQHF.

The rearrangement joins TRBV3-1 (or the pseudogene TRBV3-2) to TRBJ1-2; TRBD1 is a possible D gene (5 bases). The CDR3 is made up of 14 amino acids. In germline, CDR1 is LGHDT, CDR2 YNNKEL (reference sequence). Trimming took 0 bases from V and 3 from J, leaving 8 bases between them. In DNA, the CDR3 is TGTGCCAGCAGCCAAGACCAGGGCCACTATGGCTACACCTTC. Its protein product is CASSQDQGHYGYTF.

The gene calls are TRBV19 and TRBJ2-2; 7 bases line up with TRBD1. Germline V gives CDR1 LNHDA, CDR2 SQIVND (reference sequence). The CDR3 loop spans 15 amino acids. The V gene end was trimmed by 6 bases and the J gene end by 5 bases; junction bases not matched to a gene: 9. The CDR3 protein is CASRSDRVETGELFF. The CDR3 nucleotides are TGTGCCAGTAGATCTGACAGGGTAGAGACCGGGGAGCTGTTTTTT.

The chain links TRBV5-6 to TRBJ2-1, with 8 bases that match TRBD1. Losses at the gene ends were 4 bases for V and 3 bases for J; bases not matched to a gene: 3. Germline-derived CDR1 and CDR2 are SGHDT and YYEEEE. The CDR3 sequence is 14 residues long. The CDR3, as DNA: TGTGCCAGCAGCCCCGGGACAGGCTACAATGAGCAGTTCTTC. Translated: CASSPGTGYNEQFF. The whole variable domain, remainder taken from reference TRBV5-6 and TRBJ2-1, is DAGVTQSPTHLIKTRGQQVTLRCSPKSGHDTVSWYQQALGQGPQFIFQYYEEEERQRGNFPDRFSGHQFPNYSSELNVNALLLGDSALYLCASSPGTGYNEQFFGPGTRLTVL.

The CDR3 bases are TGTGCCAGCAGCCAACAGGGCGGCTACACCTTC. It codes for CASSQQGGYTF. J is TRBJ1-2 and V is TRBV12-3 or TRBV12-4, with D tentatively TRBD1 (6 bases). V was clipped by 6 bases and J by 8 bases, with 10 bases between them. This CDR3 has 11 amino acids.

The chain joins TRBV20-1 to TRBJ2-7; D is perhaps TRBD1 (6 bases). Trimming shortened V by 3 bases and J by 2 bases, and 11 bases separated the two germline ends. Germline loops: CDR1 DFQATT, CDR2 SNEGSKA (reference sequence). The CDR3 consists of 13 residues. The CDR3 DNA reads TGCAGTGCTAGTAAGGACAGCACCTACGAGCAGTACTTC. Translation: CSASKDSTYEQYF.

A few counts support this clone. The J gene is TRBJ2-3, the V gene TRBV2; maybe TRBD2 (5 bases). This CDR3 has 14 residues. Per the germline V gene, CDR1 is SNHLY and CDR2 is FYNNEI. V lost 6 bases, J lost 2 bases, and 12 bases lay in between. The chain's CDR3 is CASRRGGLTDTQYF. The CDR3 DNA is TGTGCCAGCAGGAGAGGAGGTCTCACAGATACGCAGTATTTT.

With regard to this clone: The conserved closing phenylalanine or tryptophan is absent in this CDR3, likely reflecting a read error. It is unclear where the CDR3 begins or ends on the DNA, so no DNA is shown, and the CDR3 is as TCRdb lists it. The chain has TRBV2 and TRBJ2-7; the DNA was not used to check the table's D call, TRBD2. Germline V gene data show CDR1 as SNHLY and CDR2 as FYNNEI. Counting both end residues, the CDR3 totals 10 amino acids. CDR3 sequence: CASSGGSAVY.

The chain is built from TRBV5-1 and TRBJ1-1; the D is unclear. The CDR3 spans 12 residues. CDR1 and CDR2 from the germline V gene are SGHRS and YFSETQ. V was pared by 7 bases and J by 0 bases, with 7 bases between. The CDR3 DNA follows: TGCGCCAGCTGTGACTTGAACACTGAAGCTTTCTTT. It codes for CASCDLNTEAFF. Drawing the rest from reference TRBV5-1 and TRBJ1-1, the complete variable domain is KAGVTQTPRYLIKTRGQQVTLSCSPISGHRSVSWYQQTPGQGLQFLFEYFSETQRNKGNFPGRFSGRQFSNSRSEMNVSTLELGDSALYLCASCDLNTEAFFGQGTRLTVV.

This chain connects TRBV13 to TRBJ2-5; 7 nucleotides line up with TRBD1. Germline trimming cut 0 bases from V and 5 bases from J; bases unmatched to any gene: 0. The CDR3 extends over 13 amino acids. Germline V gene sequence: CDR1 PRHDT, CDR2 FYEKMQ (reference sequence). The CDR3 DNA reads TGTGCCAGCAGCTTAGGAGGGGGCGAGACCCAGTACTTC. Protein sequence: CASSLGGGETQYF.